A selection of T cell receptor beta chains follows, all from one sample in a study of shared clonotypes between healthy human individuals. The assay was immunoSEQ multiplex PCR, and TCRdb's table has in-frame clones only and misses some. The sample consists of 300,000 or so clones, roughly 70% of them appearing once. What was sequenced was memory CD4+ T cells sorted from blood. These receptor sequences come from a man younger than 40 in good health. Each CDR3 is given with its conserved first and last residue. The order of the fields is J gene, clone size, D gene, V gene, CDR3 DNA, CDR3 protein. A D gene is named only where the DNA matches it firmly. Clone size is given for some rows only: seen once, a few or many times, or a class if the clone is expanded.

j_gene: TRBJ1-5; abundance: .; d_gene: .; v_gene: TRBV18; CDR3nt: TGTGCCAGCTCTGCCTCGGGGGGTCAGCCCCAGCATTTT; CDR3aa: CASSASGGQPQHF
j_gene: TRBJ2-7; abundance: .; d_gene: TRBD1; v_gene: TRBV10-3; CDR3nt: TGTGCCATCAGTGAGTTTGTGACAGGGACCTACGAGCAGTACTTC; CDR3aa: CAISEFVTGTYEQYF
j_gene: TRBJ2-7; abundance: .; d_gene: TRBD2; v_gene: TRBV7-2; CDR3nt: TGTGCCAGCAGCTTACTTGGTAGCGGGAGATCATACGAGCAGTACTTC; CDR3aa: CASSLLGSGRSYEQYF
j_gene: TRBJ2-1; abundance: .; d_gene: TRBD2; v_gene: TRBV28; CDR3nt: TGTGCCAGCAGTTTAGCCACTAGCGGGAGCTCCAATGAGCAGTTCTTC; CDR3aa: CASSLATSGSSNEQFF
j_gene: TRBJ2-7; abundance: .; d_gene: .; v_gene: TRBV28; CDR3nt: TGTGCCAGCCAGGGAGGGGGCACGTACGAGCAGTACTTC; CDR3aa: CASQGGGTYEQYF
j_gene: TRBJ2-3; abundance: few; d_gene: TRBD2; v_gene: TRBV9; CDR3nt: TGTGCCAGCAGCGGACGAGCGGGAGTAAATACGCAGTATTTT; CDR3aa: CASSGRAGVNTQYF
j_gene: TRBJ2-2; abundance: .; d_gene: TRBD2; v_gene: TRBV10-3; CDR3nt: TGTGCCATCAAGCGGGAGTCGAACACCGGGGAGCTGTTTTTT; CDR3aa: CAIKRESNTGELFF
j_gene: TRBJ2-3; abundance: .; d_gene: .; v_gene: TRBV6-1; CDR3nt: TGTGCCAGCAGGCCAAGTACAGGTTCGGCAGATACGCAGTATTTT; CDR3aa: CASRPSTGSADTQYF
j_gene: TRBJ2-7; abundance: .; d_gene: TRBD2; v_gene: TRBV7-2; CDR3nt: TGTGCCAGCAGCTTAGGGCGCCGTGGGACTAGTTTTTCCTACGAGCAGTACTTC; CDR3aa: CASSLGRRGTSFSYEQYF
j_gene: TRBJ1-4; abundance: few; d_gene: TRBD1; v_gene: TRBV4-1; CDR3nt: TGCGCCAGCAGCCAAGAATGGGACAGGCCTCGGGAACTGTTTTTT; CDR3aa: CASSQEWDRPRELFF
j_gene: TRBJ2-1; abundance: .; d_gene: .; v_gene: TRBV14; CDR3nt: TGTGCCAGCAGCCCGACTAGTACGGTGCAGTTCTTC; CDR3aa: CASSPTSTVQFF
j_gene: TRBJ2-1; abundance: .; d_gene: TRBD2; v_gene: TRBV7-2; CDR3nt: TGTGCCAGCAGCTACCCGGGGCTAGCGGGTTACAATGAGCAGTTCTTC; CDR3aa: CASSYPGLAGYNEQFF
j_gene: TRBJ1-1; abundance: .; d_gene: .; v_gene: TRBV12-5; CDR3nt: TGTGCTAGTGGTTTGCAGGGGCTTGAAGCTTTCTTT; CDR3aa: CASGLQGLEAFF
j_gene: TRBJ1-2; abundance: .; d_gene: .; v_gene: TRBV28; CDR3nt: TGTGCCAGCAGTTCACTTACGGCGGACTATGGCTACACCTTC; CDR3aa: CASSSLTADYGYTF
j_gene: TRBJ2-1; abundance: .; d_gene: .; v_gene: TRBV11-2; CDR3nt: TGTGCCAGCAGCTTAGATCCAGACTCCTACAATGAGCAGTTCTTC; CDR3aa: CASSLDPDSYNEQFF
j_gene: TRBJ1-3; abundance: .; d_gene: .; v_gene: TRBV5-4; CDR3nt: TGTGCCAGCAGCTTGGCATACAGGGTTCTGGGAAACACCATATATTTT; CDR3aa: CASSLAYRVLGNTIYF
j_gene: TRBJ1-1; abundance: .; d_gene: TRBD1; v_gene: TRBV10-3; CDR3nt: TGTGCCATCAGTGAGGACAGGGCCTTGAACACTGAAGCTTTCTTT; CDR3aa: CAISEDRALNTEAFF
j_gene: TRBJ1-2; abundance: once; d_gene: .; v_gene: TRBV14; CDR3nt: TGTGCCAGCAGCCAAGATTTATGGGTGGAGGATGGCTACACCTTC; CDR3aa: CASSQDLWVEDGYTF
j_gene: TRBJ2-1; abundance: .; d_gene: .; v_gene: TRBV6-6; CDR3nt: TGTGCCAGCTCTAGAGGGACCTACAATGAGCAGTTCTTC; CDR3aa: CASSRGTYNEQFF
j_gene: TRBJ2-2; abundance: .; d_gene: .; v_gene: TRBV18; CDR3nt: TGTGCCAGCTCACCGCCCTATAACACCGGGGAGCTGTTTTTT; CDR3aa: CASSPPYNTGELFF
j_gene: TRBJ1-5; abundance: few; d_gene: TRBD1; v_gene: TRBV10-3; CDR3nt: TGTGCCATCAGTGTAGGCAGGGGGCGCGATCAGCCCCAGCATTTT; CDR3aa: CAISVGRGRDQPQHF
j_gene: TRBJ1-1; abundance: .; d_gene: TRBD1; v_gene: TRBV7-9; CDR3nt: TGTGCCAGCAGCCTAGGGGGCGGGACTGAAGCTTTCTTT; CDR3aa: CASSLGGGTEAFF
j_gene: TRBJ2-2; abundance: .; d_gene: .; v_gene: TRBV7-6; CDR3nt: TGTGCCAGCAGCCAACTAAGCGGTAGGAACACCGGGGAGCTGTTTTTT; CDR3aa: CASSQLSGRNTGELFF
j_gene: TRBJ2-3; abundance: .; d_gene: .; v_gene: TRBV11-2; CDR3nt: TGTGCCAGCAGCTTAGATAGGGGCCGCACAGATACGCAGTATTTT; CDR3aa: CASSLDRGRTDTQYF
j_gene: TRBJ2-1; abundance: once; d_gene: .; v_gene: TRBV5-6; CDR3nt: TGTGCCAGCAGCTTGCCTACTAGGAGCTACAATGAGCAGTTCTTC; CDR3aa: CASSLPTRSYNEQFF
j_gene: TRBJ2-4; abundance: .; d_gene: .; v_gene: TRBV2; CDR3nt: TGTGCCAGCAGTGAATTGGTTAGGAGGGCTAAAAACATTCAGTACTTC; CDR3aa: CASSELVRRAKNIQYF
j_gene: TRBJ2-2; abundance: .; d_gene: .; v_gene: TRBV27; CDR3nt: TGTGCCAGCAGCCCCGGGACTGGGGCTATCTGGGAGCTGTTTTTT; CDR3aa: CASSPGTGAIWELFF
j_gene: TRBJ1-2; abundance: .; d_gene: TRBD1; v_gene: TRBV5-8; CDR3nt: TGTGCCAGCGGGGTAACCGGGACAGCTTCCGGCTACACCTTC; CDR3aa: CASGVTGTASGYTF
j_gene: TRBJ1-1; abundance: .; d_gene: TRBD1; v_gene: TRBV5-3; CDR3nt: TGTGCCAGAAGCTCCCCGACAGGGGGCGCGGCGGAGACTGAAGCTTTCTTT; CDR3aa: CARSSPTGGAAETEAFF
j_gene: TRBJ2-7; abundance: .; d_gene: TRBD2; v_gene: TRBV30; CDR3nt: TGTGCCTGGAGTGTTGGACTAGCGGGAGCGGGGTCCTACGAGCAGTACTTC; CDR3aa: CAWSVGLAGAGSYEQYF
j_gene: TRBJ1-1; abundance: .; d_gene: .; v_gene: TRBV5-4; CDR3nt: TGTGCCAGCAGCCAGGCGTATAGGAACACTGAAGCTTTCTTT; CDR3aa: CASSQAYRNTEAFF
j_gene: TRBJ1-2; abundance: .; d_gene: TRBD1; v_gene: TRBV7-6; CDR3nt: TGTGCCAGCAGCTTAAGACAGGGGGCTTTTGATGGCTACACCTTC; CDR3aa: CASSLRQGAFDGYTF
j_gene: TRBJ2-1; abundance: .; d_gene: TRBD2; v_gene: TRBV19; CDR3nt: TGTGCCAGTAGTAAAGACGGGACTAGCCTGAGTTTATCCTACAATGAGCAGTTCTTC; CDR3aa: CASSKDGTSLSLSYNEQFF
j_gene: TRBJ1-5; abundance: .; d_gene: TRBD1; v_gene: TRBV29-1; CDR3nt: TGCAGCGTTGATCGAAAGGGGGCTGGGCGGTATAGCAATCAGCCCCAGCATTTT; CDR3aa: CSVDRKGAGRYSNQPQHF
j_gene: TRBJ2-3; abundance: few; d_gene: .; v_gene: TRBV29-1; CDR3nt: TGCAGCGTTAAGACTAGAGCTAGCACAGATACGCAGTATTTT; CDR3aa: CSVKTRASTDTQYF
j_gene: TRBJ2-5; abundance: .; d_gene: .; v_gene: TRBV5-5; CDR3nt: TGTGCCAGCAGCTTGGATTGGGAGACCCAGTACTTC; CDR3aa: CASSLDWETQYF
j_gene: TRBJ2-5; abundance: .; d_gene: .; v_gene: TRBV5-4; CDR3nt: TGTGCCAGCAGCTTCCCCGGGGGCGGTGAGACCCAGTACTTC; CDR3aa: CASSFPGGGETQYF
j_gene: TRBJ2-6; abundance: many; d_gene: .; v_gene: TRBV7-6; CDR3nt: TGTGCCAGCAGCTCCCCGCAGGAACCGAAGTCTGGGGCCAACGTCCTGACTTTC; CDR3aa: CASSSPQEPKSGANVLTF
j_gene: TRBJ1-2; abundance: .; d_gene: .; v_gene: TRBV9; CDR3nt: TGTGCCAGCAGCGTCCAGGACGGAACCTATGGCTACACCTTC; CDR3aa: CASSVQDGTYGYTF
j_gene: TRBJ2-1; abundance: .; d_gene: TRBD2; v_gene: TRBV2; CDR3nt: TGTGCCAGCAGAAGGACTAGCGGGAGTTTCGATGAGCAGTTCTTC; CDR3aa: CASRRTSGSFDEQFF
j_gene: TRBJ2-1; abundance: once; d_gene: .; v_gene: TRBV19; CDR3nt: TGTGCCAGTACTGACTGGTCCAGGGACAATGAGCAGTTCTTC; CDR3aa: CASTDWSRDNEQFF
j_gene: TRBJ2-7; abundance: .; d_gene: .; v_gene: TRBV6-4; CDR3nt: TGTGCCAGCAGTGACTCGTGGAGATATTGCTCCTACGAGCAGTACTTC; CDR3aa: CASSDSWRYCSYEQYF
j_gene: TRBJ2-2; abundance: .; d_gene: .; v_gene: TRBV2; CDR3nt: TGTGCCAGCAGTGAAGTACTGAGAGTAGGCGGGGAGCTGTTTTTT; CDR3aa: CASSEVLRVGGELFF
j_gene: TRBJ1-2; abundance: few; d_gene: .; v_gene: TRBV19; CDR3nt: TGTGCCAGTAGACCCCCGGGGGGGGGACGTCCCGGCTACACCTTC; CDR3aa: CASRPPGGGRPGYTF
j_gene: TRBJ2-5; abundance: .; d_gene: TRBD2; v_gene: TRBV29-1; CDR3nt: TGCAGCGTTGACAGTAGCGGGTTCGGGACCCAGTACTTC; CDR3aa: CSVDSSGFGTQYF